This is a list of T cell receptor beta chains from one sample in a study of blood T cell repertoires in COVID-19. This table comes from immunoSEQ multiplex PCR, and its TCRdb copy is limited to in-frame clones, with some not included. The sample lists about 210,000 clones, approximately 85% occurring once. Sequenced sample: peripheral blood. All receptors come from a woman in her sixties or seventies with COVID-19, enrolled during active disease. The CDR3 runs from the conserved cysteine through the conserved F or W. Fields, in order: CDR3 DNA, CDR3 protein, clone size, D gene, V gene, J gene. The D gene is left open where the match is weak. The size field is filled for only some rows; it gives once, few, many or a size class.

CDR3 DNA: TGTGCCTGGAGTGTAAATACCCAATCCGGTGGCTACACCTTC
CDR3 protein: CAWSVNTQSGGYTF
clone size: NA
D gene: NA
V gene: TRBV30
J gene: TRBJ1-2

CDR3 DNA: TGCGCCAGCAGCCAAGGACTAGCGGGGGGATCCTACGAGCAGTACTTC
CDR3 protein: CASSQGLAGGSYEQYF
clone size: NA
D gene: TRBD2
V gene: TRBV4-3
J gene: TRBJ2-7

CDR3 DNA: TGCGCCAGCAGCTTGGCCGTAGCGGGGGGCTCCTACGAGCAGTACTTC
CDR3 protein: CASSLAVAGGSYEQYF
clone size: once
D gene: TRBD2
V gene: TRBV5-1
J gene: TRBJ2-7

CDR3 DNA: TGTGCCAGCAGTTTATCGGTAATCACTGAAGCTTTCTTT
CDR3 protein: CASSLSVITEAFF
clone size: once
D gene: NA
V gene: TRBV28
J gene: TRBJ1-1

CDR3 DNA: TGTGCCAGCTCATCATTCAATAGCCGGGAAGAGACCCAGTACTTC
CDR3 protein: CASSSFNSREETQYF
clone size: NA
D gene: NA
V gene: TRBV18
J gene: TRBJ2-5

CDR3 DNA: TGTGCCAGCAGCTTACTGGCAGGGGGAAACACTGAAGCTTTCTTT
CDR3 protein: CASSLLAGGNTEAFF
clone size: NA
D gene: TRBD1
V gene: TRBV7-3
J gene: TRBJ1-1

CDR3 DNA: TGTGCCAGCAGCCTACGCCGAGCGGGGTCTAGCACAGATACGCAGTATTTT
CDR3 protein: CASSLRRAGSSTDTQYF
clone size: NA
D gene: TRBD2
V gene: TRBV5-4
J gene: TRBJ2-3

CDR3 DNA: TGTGCCAGCAGCTCCCTCACACTATCCACTGAAGCTTTCTTT
CDR3 protein: CASSSLTLSTEAFF
clone size: once
D gene: NA
V gene: TRBV5-5
J gene: TRBJ1-1

CDR3 DNA: TGTGCCAGCAGCAGAGACAGGGGGAGCTCTGGAAACACCATATATTTT
CDR3 protein: CASSRDRGSSGNTIYF
clone size: NA
D gene: TRBD1
V gene: TRBV11-3
J gene: TRBJ1-3

CDR3 DNA: TGTGCCAGCAGCCCGAATTGGGACAGCAACTATGGCTACACCTTC
CDR3 protein: CASSPNWDSNYGYTF
clone size: few
D gene: TRBD1
V gene: TRBV9
J gene: TRBJ1-2

CDR3 DNA: TGTGCCAGCAGCTCACAGGGGACGGACACTGAAGCTTTCTTT
CDR3 protein: CASSSQGTDTEAFF
clone size: NA
D gene: TRBD1
V gene: TRBV11-3
J gene: TRBJ1-1

CDR3 DNA: TGTGCCAGCAGCGTCAGCGAGACCGGGGAGCTGTTTTTT
CDR3 protein: CASSVSETGELFF
clone size: NA
D gene: NA
V gene: TRBV9
J gene: TRBJ2-2

CDR3 DNA: TGTGCCAGCAGCTTAAGGGGTTCGGGAGTAGCGGGGTACACCGGGGAGCTGTTTTTT
CDR3 protein: CASSLRGSGVAGYTGELFF
clone size: NA
D gene: TRBD2
V gene: TRBV7-3
J gene: TRBJ2-2

CDR3 DNA: TGTGCCAGCAGTGCCGGAGGGACAGGGGCCGAGGATGCTTTCTTT
CDR3 protein: CASSAGGTGAEDAFF
clone size: NA
D gene: TRBD1
V gene: TRBV6-2/TRBV6-3
J gene: TRBJ1-1

CDR3 DNA: TGTGCCAGCAGCTTGGGCAGGATATCCTACGAGCAGTACTTC
CDR3 protein: CASSLGRISYEQYF
clone size: NA
D gene: NA
V gene: TRBV11-1
J gene: TRBJ2-7

CDR3 DNA: TGTGCCAGCAGTCAACCCCAAGGGGGCTATGGCTACACCTTC
CDR3 protein: CASSQPQGGYGYTF
clone size: NA
D gene: NA
V gene: TRBV6-6
J gene: TRBJ1-2

CDR3 DNA: TGTGCTAGCAGCTTAAGTGGGCAGAAAGAGACCCAGTACTTC
CDR3 protein: CASSLSGQKETQYF
clone size: NA
D gene: NA
V gene: TRBV7-7
J gene: TRBJ2-5

CDR3 DNA: TGTGCCAGCAGCCAAGAACCTGCCGAGGGGACCCAGTACTTC
CDR3 protein: CASSQEPAEGTQYF
clone size: NA
D gene: NA
V gene: TRBV3-1/TRBV3-2
J gene: TRBJ2-5

CDR3 DNA: TGTGCCAGCAGTTCCCAACCCCGACAGGATTATAATTCACCCCTCCACTTT
CDR3 protein: CASSSQPRQDYNSPLHF
clone size: NA
D gene: NA
V gene: TRBV27
J gene: TRBJ1-6

CDR3 DNA: TGTGCCAGCAGCTTCGGACGGGGGAACACTGAAGCTTTCTTT
CDR3 protein: CASSFGRGNTEAFF
clone size: NA
D gene: NA
V gene: TRBV11-3
J gene: TRBJ1-1

CDR3 DNA: TGTGCCAGCAGCTTAGGGGGGCTTCACCAAGAGACCCAGTACTTC
CDR3 protein: CASSLGGLHQETQYF
clone size: NA
D gene: NA
V gene: TRBV7-2
J gene: TRBJ2-5

CDR3 DNA: TGTGCCAGTAGTACACTAGCGGGAGCGGTTCAGCCCCAGCATTTT
CDR3 protein: CASSTLAGAVQPQHF
clone size: few
D gene: NA
V gene: TRBV19
J gene: TRBJ1-5

CDR3 DNA: TGTGCTAGTGGTTTGAACCTGGGACTAGCGGGAGGCGGATTAGCCAAAAACATTCAGTACTTC
CDR3 protein: CASGLNLGLAGGGLAKNIQYF
clone size: few
D gene: TRBD2
V gene: TRBV12-5
J gene: TRBJ2-4

CDR3 DNA: TGTGCCAGCACCCTCAGCGGGGCGAAGAATGAGCAGTTCTTC
CDR3 protein: CASTLSGAKNEQFF
clone size: once
D gene: TRBD2
V gene: TRBV7-9
J gene: TRBJ2-1

CDR3 DNA: TGTGCCAGCAGCGCCGACAGGTTCCCCTACGAGCAGTACTTC
CDR3 protein: CASSADRFPYEQYF
clone size: NA
D gene: NA
V gene: TRBV6-5
J gene: TRBJ2-7

CDR3 DNA: TGTGCCAGCAGTCCCCAGACAGGGAGGAACTATGGCTACACCTTC
CDR3 protein: CASSPQTGRNYGYTF
clone size: NA
D gene: TRBD1
V gene: TRBV27
J gene: TRBJ1-2

CDR3 DNA: TGTGCCAGCAGTTACTCCCTAGCGGGAGCCTACGAGCAGTACTTC
CDR3 protein: CASSYSLAGAYEQYF
clone size: once
D gene: TRBD2
V gene: TRBV6-5
J gene: TRBJ2-7

CDR3 DNA: TGTGCCAGTACCGGGACAGGATACACCGGGGAGCTGTTTTTT
CDR3 protein: CASTGTGYTGELFF
clone size: NA
D gene: TRBD1
V gene: TRBV19
J gene: TRBJ2-2

CDR3 DNA: TGTGCATGGACCGTGGGGGTGAGACAGGGAAAGATCGAGACCCAGTACTTC
CDR3 protein: CAWTVGVRQGKIETQYF
clone size: NA
D gene: TRBD1
V gene: TRBV30
J gene: TRBJ2-5

CDR3 DNA: TGCGCCAGCAGCCAAGGGTATAATTGGGGACAGGGCACTGAAGCTTTCTTT
CDR3 protein: CASSQGYNWGQGTEAFF
clone size: NA
D gene: TRBD1
V gene: TRBV4-1
J gene: TRBJ1-1

CDR3 DNA: TGTGCCAGCAGCGAGGGACAGACACCACCCCTCCACTTT
CDR3 protein: CASSEGQTPPLHF
clone size: NA
D gene: TRBD1
V gene: TRBV7-2
J gene: TRBJ1-6

CDR3 DNA: TGCGCCAGCAGCTCTTTAAGTTCGACTTACAATGAGCAGTTCTTC
CDR3 protein: CASSSLSSTYNEQFF
clone size: NA
D gene: NA
V gene: TRBV5-1
J gene: TRBJ2-1

CDR3 DNA: TGTGCCAGCACCCGGGGGGTGACCCAGTACTTC
CDR3 protein: CASTRGVTQYF
clone size: once
D gene: TRBD2
V gene: TRBV6-5
J gene: TRBJ2-5

CDR3 DNA: TGTGCCAGCAGCCCAGCGCAGCTAGAACAGGGGTTATATGGCTACACCTTC
CDR3 protein: CASSPAQLEQGLYGYTF
clone size: NA
D gene: TRBD1
V gene: TRBV5-5
J gene: TRBJ1-2

CDR3 DNA: TGTGCCAGCAGCTTAGCCAGGGTCCAACAGAATGTCGATGAAGCTTTCTTT
CDR3 protein: CASSLARVQQNVDEAFF
clone size: NA
D gene: NA
V gene: TRBV7-9
J gene: TRBJ1-1

CDR3 DNA: TGTGCCAGCAGTTCCTCAGGGGCTGGTGGCTACACCTTC
CDR3 protein: CASSSSGAGGYTF
clone size: NA
D gene: NA
V gene: TRBV6-6
J gene: TRBJ1-2

CDR3 DNA: TGTGCCAGCAGCTTCCTATGGGGGGGGGCGAGCACCGGGGAGCTGTTTTTT
CDR3 protein: CASSFLWGGASTGELFF
clone size: NA
D gene: NA
V gene: TRBV7-6
J gene: TRBJ2-2

CDR3 DNA: TGTGCCTGGAGTGTACTAGCGGGATCGTACAATGAGCAGTTCTTC
CDR3 protein: CAWSVLAGSYNEQFF
clone size: NA
D gene: TRBD2
V gene: TRBV30
J gene: TRBJ2-1

CDR3 DNA: TGTGCCAGCAGCACGGGGACAGGGAACTCTGGAAACACCATATATTTT
CDR3 protein: CASSTGTGNSGNTIYF
clone size: once
D gene: TRBD1
V gene: TRBV5-4
J gene: TRBJ1-3

CDR3 DNA: TGTGCCAGTAGTCCCCGACTGGGGGGGAGCGGCACTGAAGCTTTCTTT
CDR3 protein: CASSPRLGGSGTEAFF
clone size: once
D gene: NA
V gene: TRBV19
J gene: TRBJ1-1

CDR3 DNA: TGTGCCAGTAATAGGACAGGGGGTTACAATGAGCAGTTCTTC
CDR3 protein: CASNRTGGYNEQFF
clone size: NA
D gene: TRBD1
V gene: TRBV19
J gene: TRBJ2-1

CDR3 DNA: TGTGCCAGCAGCCCACGGACAGGGGGCTTCCCTGGCTACACCTTC
CDR3 protein: CASSPRTGGFPGYTF
clone size: NA
D gene: TRBD1
V gene: TRBV7-2
J gene: TRBJ1-2

CDR3 DNA: TGTGCCAGCCGGGCTAGCGGGAGCCACGAGCAGTACTTC
CDR3 protein: CASRASGSHEQYF
clone size: NA
D gene: TRBD2
V gene: TRBV7-2
J gene: TRBJ2-7

CDR3 DNA: TGTGCCAGCAGCCCACAGGGAGTTGGAAACACCATATATTTT
CDR3 protein: CASSPQGVGNTIYF
clone size: NA
D gene: NA
V gene: TRBV7-2
J gene: TRBJ1-3

CDR3 DNA: TGTGCCACCAGCTCCTCAAGGAGGGAGGGTGAAAAACTGTTTTTT
CDR3 protein: CATSSSRREGEKLFF
clone size: NA
D gene: NA
V gene: TRBV15
J gene: TRBJ1-4

CDR3 DNA: TGTGCCAGCAGCGTAAGCGACTACAATGAGCAGTTCTTC
CDR3 protein: CASSVSDYNEQFF
clone size: NA
D gene: NA
V gene: TRBV9
J gene: TRBJ2-1

CDR3 DNA: TGTGCTAGTGGTTTGGTCGCGGGACAGGGGGTTAGCGGACAGCCCCAGCATTTT
CDR3 protein: CASGLVAGQGVSGQPQHF
clone size: NA
D gene: TRBD1
V gene: TRBV12-5
J gene: TRBJ1-5

CDR3 DNA: TGTGCCAGCAGCCCAGGGGCACAGTATAGCAATCAGCCCCAGCATTTT
CDR3 protein: CASSPGAQYSNQPQHF
clone size: many
D gene: NA
V gene: TRBV7-8
J gene: TRBJ1-5

CDR3 DNA: TGTGCCATCAGTGAGCCGGGGAGCCCCGGGCGGGACACTGAAGCTTTCTTT
CDR3 protein: CAISEPGSPGRDTEAFF
clone size: once
D gene: NA
V gene: TRBV10-3
J gene: TRBJ1-1

CDR3 DNA: TGTGCTAGTGGTTTGTCCAGGGCGTACGGGGGCACTGAAGCTTTCTTT
CDR3 protein: CASGLSRAYGGTEAFF
clone size: NA
D gene: NA
V gene: TRBV12-5
J gene: TRBJ1-1

CDR3 DNA: TGCGCCAGCAGCCAACGCACAAGTGCTAACTATGGCTACACCTTC
CDR3 protein: CASSQRTSANYGYTF
clone size: NA
D gene: NA
V gene: TRBV4-3
J gene: TRBJ1-2

CDR3 DNA: TGTGCCAGCAGGCCGACGGGACAGGGTCCCTACGAGCAGTACTTC
CDR3 protein: CASRPTGQGPYEQYF
clone size: few
D gene: TRBD1
V gene: TRBV7-2
J gene: TRBJ2-7

CDR3 DNA: TGTGCCAGCAGCGCGAGGACAGCGACGAACACCGGGGAGCTGTTTTTT
CDR3 protein: CASSARTATNTGELFF
clone size: NA
D gene: NA
V gene: TRBV7-2
J gene: TRBJ2-2

CDR3 DNA: TGTGCCAGTACCCTGGACAGGGGGGGTTATGGCTACACCTTC
CDR3 protein: CASTLDRGGYGYTF
clone size: NA
D gene: TRBD1
V gene: TRBV19
J gene: TRBJ1-2

CDR3 DNA: TGTGCCAGCGTCAGGGGGGTGGTCACAGATACGCAGTATTTT
CDR3 protein: CASVRGVVTDTQYF
clone size: NA
D gene: NA
V gene: TRBV2
J gene: TRBJ2-3

CDR3 DNA: TGCGCCAGCAGCTCAGGGACAGGGAAAGAGACCCAGTACTTC
CDR3 protein: CASSSGTGKETQYF
clone size: NA
D gene: TRBD1
V gene: TRBV5-1
J gene: TRBJ2-5

CDR3 DNA: TGCGCCAGCAGCTTGGGACAGGGGAACCTCAATGAGCAGTTCTTC
CDR3 protein: CASSLGQGNLNEQFF
clone size: NA
D gene: TRBD1
V gene: TRBV5-1
J gene: TRBJ2-1

CDR3 DNA: TGTGCTAGTGGTTTGGTACGTATCCCTCCAGACAAGGACTATGGCTACACCTTC
CDR3 protein: CASGLVRIPPDKDYGYTF
clone size: NA
D gene: NA
V gene: TRBV12-5
J gene: TRBJ1-2

CDR3 DNA: TGCAGCGTTGAAGATAGGGGGACTAGCGGAGCCTACGAGCAGTACTTC
CDR3 protein: CSVEDRGTSGAYEQYF
clone size: NA
D gene: TRBD2
V gene: TRBV29-1
J gene: TRBJ2-7